The present entry profiles one TCR beta chain with its context. Antigen unknown. These data come from a study of shared clonotypes between healthy human individuals. Naive CD8 populations comprised CD45RO-negative cells positively selected for CCR7, excluding terminally differentiated effector memory CD45RA+ cells. The CDR3 runs to 14 residues. The germline V gene has CDR1 SGDLS and CDR2 YYNGEE. Germline trimming cut 3 bases from V and 4 bases from J; bases unmatched to any gene: 2. Study findings and constraints: Approximately 5.1% was the fraction of naive CD4 clonotypes found shared across a few donors. Some clonotypes were shared by all four sorted-subset donors, while others were not shared. The non-shared ones had lower generation probabilities than the shared ones.

In the authors' methods: Filtering differed because ImmunoSEQ produced junction-only sequences that carried no quality scores. Libraries were prepared by immunoSEQ multiplex PCR; TCRdb keeps only in-frame clonotypes and omits some of them. The V and J calls and clone size come from that table; D and trimming were worked out from the DNA. The sample records hundreds of thousands of clones, 96% being singletons. This clonotype was sampled from a young man in good health. The rearrangement uses TRBV9 and TRBJ2-2, with 8 bases lining up with TRBD2. The source material was naive CD8+ T cells sorted from blood. CDR3 DNA sequence: TGTGCCAGCAGCGCCGGGGGGGTCACCGGGGAGCTGTTTTTT. Translated, it gives CASSAGGVTGELFF.